One sample yielded the 24 T cell receptor beta chains listed below, sequenced in a study of T cell changes during pregnancy in multiple sclerosis. Sequenced by immunoSEQ multiplex PCR; TCRdb stores in-frame clones only, minus some. The sample yields 75,000 to 95,000 clones, 90% to 95% seen once. This sample comprised CD4+ T cells from peripheral blood mononuclear cells, obtained after pregnancy. The receptors were gathered from a female donor with multiple sclerosis, enrolled in a pregnancy study.

The gene calls are TRBV27 and TRBJ2-3; the D gene is possibly TRBD2 (6 bases). Trimming cost V 6 bases and J 0 bases, with 13 bases left between them. Germline V gives CDR1 MNHEY, CDR2 SMNVEV (reference sequence). The CDR3 is 15 amino acids. The CDR3 nucleotides are TGTGCCAGCAGGAGCGGGTCCGCTAGCACAGATACGCAGTATTTT. It yields the protein CASRSGSASTDTQYF.

This sequence joins TRBV10-3 and TRBJ2-7; TRBD2 matches 9 bases. The CDR3 has 15 amino acids. Losses at the gene ends were 5 bases for V and 2 bases for J; bases not matched to a gene: 7. Looked up from germline, CDR1 is ENHRY and CDR2 is SYGVKD. The CDR3 nucleotides read TGTGCCATCAGTAATAGCGGGAGCGGGGCCTACGAGCAGTACTTC. It specifies CAISNSGSGAYEQYF.

J is TRBJ1-2 and V is TRBV7-2, with unresolved D. CDR1 SGHTA and CDR2 FQGNSA come from the germline V gene. Trimming stripped 2 bases from V and 4 bases from J, with 5 bases between. The CDR3 has 12 residues. The CDR3 loop reads CASSLYSYGYTF. DNA of the CDR3: TGTGCCAGCAGCTTATACAGCTATGGCTACACCTTC.

The chain is built from TRBV28 and TRBJ1-2; D gene ambiguous. CDR1 is MDHEN and CDR2 is SYDVKM in the germline V gene. The germline V and J ends were trimmed by 1 base and 6 bases, with 12 bases remaining between them. The CDR3 is made up of 14 amino acids. CDR3 sequence (DNA): TGTGCCAGCAGTTTATCTCCGGGGAGGCATGGCTACACCTTC. Protein product: CASSLSPGRHGYTF.

This chain connects TRBV5-6 to TRBJ2-1; 7 bases align to TRBD2. The CDR3 length is 14 residues. The trim removed 0 bases at V and 6 bases at J, leaving 3 bases unmatched. Germline V CDR1 and CDR2: SGHDT, YYEEEE. Written as DNA, the CDR3 is TGTGCCAGCAGCTTGGGAGGGACTATCAATGAGCAGTTCTTC. Translated, it gives CASSLGGTINEQFF.

The chain combines TRBV20-1 with TRBJ2-5; D not resolved. The CDR3 sequence is 11 residues long. The ends were cut back, 3 bases at V and 1 base at J, with 3 bases in the middle. The germline V gene has CDR1 DFQATT and CDR2 SNEGSKA (reference sequence). CDR3 amino acids: CSASVQETQYF. The CDR3 nucleotides are TGCAGTGCTAGCGTCCAAGAGACCCAGTACTTC.

This chain links TRBV29-1 with TRBJ2-1; 7 positions agree with TRBD1. Germline assignment: CDR1 SQVTM and CDR2 ANQGSEA. Germline trimming cut 8 bases from V and 0 bases from J; bases unmatched to any gene: 10. This CDR3 region has 15 residues. CDR3 DNA sequence: TGCAGCCATACCACAGGGGCAAGCTCCTACAATGAGCAGTTCTTC. Translating gives CSHTTGASSYNEQFF.

This clone was counted once. The rearrangement uses TRBV19 and TRBJ2-5, with 7 nucleotides matching TRBD1. V lost 6 bases, J lost 4 bases, and 14 bases stayed unmatched. This CDR3 is 16 amino acids long. The germline gives CDR1 LNHDA, CDR2 SQIVND (reference sequence). The CDR3 spells CASRGIGTASGETQYF. The DNA for the CDR3 is TGTGCCAGTAGGGGGATCGGGACAGCCTCGGGAGAGACCCAGTACTTC. Variable domain in full (rest from reference TRBV19 and TRBJ2-5): DGGITQSPKYLFRKEGQNVTLSCEQNLNHDAMYWYRQDPGQGLRLIYYSQIVNDFQKGDIAEGYSVSREKKESFPLTVTSAQKNPTAFYLCASRGIGTASGETQYFGPGTRLLVL.

This clone is a singleton in its sample. The V call is TRBV19, the J call TRBJ1-1; D perhaps matches TRBD1 (5 bases). Trimming stripped 7 bases from V and 4 bases from J, with 16 bases between. There are 14 residues in the CDR3. Per germline, CDR1 LNHDA and CDR2 SQIVND (reference sequence). The CDR3 DNA reads TGTGCCAGTACTACTGGGAGGGGATCCACTGAAGCTTTCTTT. This translates into CASTTGRGSTEAFF.

The chain employs TRBV28 and TRBJ2-5; a possible D gene is TRBD2 (6 bases). CDR3 length equals 14 residues. The V end was cut by 2 bases, the J end by 0 bases, with 7 bases between. Germline CDR1 reads MDHEN; CDR2 reads SYDVKM. CDR3 sequence: CASSLGGNQETQYF. CDR3 DNA: TGTGCCAGCAGTTTAGGGGGGAACCAAGAGACCCAGTACTTC.

The sample holds a few counts of this clone. This sequence joins TRBV30 and TRBJ1-1, with 9 bases that match TRBD1. Germline V lookup: CDR1 GTSNPN, CDR2 SVGIG (reference sequence). The V gene end was trimmed by 0 bases and the J gene end by 4 bases; junction bases not matched to a gene: 12. CDR3 length equals 17 residues. CDR3 coding DNA: TGTGCCTGGAGTGTATGGGGTGGGACAGGGTCGCTCACTGAAGCTTTCTTT. Protein sequence: CAWSVWGGTGSLTEAFF. Drawing the rest from reference TRBV30 and TRBJ1-1, the complete variable domain is SQTIHQWPATLVQPVGSPLSLECTVEGTSNPNLYWYRQAAGRGLQLLFYSVGIGQISSEVPQNLSASRPQDRQFILSSKKLLLSDSGFYLCAWSVWGGTGSLTEAFFGQGTRLTVV.

The chain is built from TRBV6-5 and TRBJ1-1; 10 nucleotides match TRBD1. This CDR3 comprises 16 residues. V gave up 0 bases and J gave up 0 bases; unmatched junction bases: 1. Germline V gives CDR1 MNHEY, CDR2 SVGAGI. This CDR3 reads CASSYSTGGLNTEAFF. The CDR3 DNA sequence: TGTGCCAGCAGTTACTCGACAGGGGGCTTGAACACTGAAGCTTTCTTT.

This clone has only one observation. This sequence joins TRBV2 and TRBJ2-3; D is perhaps TRBD2 (5 bases). Germline V gene data show CDR1 as SNHLY and CDR2 as FYNNEI. This CDR3 spans 15 amino acids. The V gene lost 8 bases and the J gene lost 5 bases, with 20 bases spanning the gap. The DNA of the CDR3 is TGTGCCAGCTCAGTAGCGAGAGAGCTTGGAGATACGCAGTATTTT. Its protein product is CASSVARELGDTQYF.

This clone was seen once. The chain uses TRBV28 and TRBJ1-4; 9 nucleotides line up with TRBD1. CDR3 size: 20 residues. Germline CDR1 is MDHEN and CDR2 is SYDVKM. Trimming cost V 4 bases and J 5 bases; bases outside gene matches: 20. CDR3 in DNA: TGTGCCAGCAGTTCCTTTCTACCTGACAGGGGGAAGCGGTCAAATGAAAAACTGTTTTTT. Protein product: CASSSFLPDRGKRSNEKLFF. The full variable domain, rest sourced from reference TRBV28 and TRBJ1-4, is DVKVTQSSRYLVKRTGEKVFLECVQDMDHENMFWYRQDPGLGLRLIYFSYDVKMKEKGDIPEGYSVSREKKERFSLILESASTNQTSMYLCASSSFLPDRGKRSNEKLFFGSGTQLSVL.

The gene calls are TRBV7-2 and TRBJ2-5; unclear D gene. Germline CDR1 and CDR2: SGHTA and FQGNSA. The length of the CDR3 is 13 residues. With 5 bases removed from V and 4 bases from J, the gap between germline ends came to 11 bases. The CDR3 loop is CASSPQVGETQYF. As DNA, the CDR3 is TGTGCCAGCAGCCCCCAGGTCGGAGAGACCCAGTACTTC. The variable domain in full, with the rest retrieved from reference TRBV7-2 and TRBJ2-5, is GAGVSQSPSNKVTEKGKDVELRCDPISGHTALYWYRQSLGQGLEFLIYFQGNSAPDKSGLPSDRFSAERTGGSVSTLTIQRTQQEDSAVYLCASSPQVGETQYFGPGTRLLVL.

The chain employs TRBV6-5 and TRBJ2-7; 9 bases fit TRBD2. Germline CDR1 reads MNHEY; CDR2 reads SVGAGI. This CDR3 has 13 residues. After removal of 7 bases from V and 4 bases from J, the junction contained 5 bases not matched to a gene. CDR3 nucleotides: TGTGCCAGCACAGGCCTAGCGGGGTACGAGCAGTACTTC. Translated, it gives CASTGLAGYEQYF.

This rearrangement joins TRBV19 to TRBJ2-7; D possibly corresponds to TRBD2 (7 bases). The CDR3 is 15 residues long. Germline V gene data show CDR1 as LNHDA and CDR2 as SQIVND (reference sequence). V lost 9 bases and J lost 6, with 24 bases in between. CDR3 residues: CASRMEGGPFAEQYF. In DNA form, the CDR3 reads TGTGCCAGCAGAATGGAGGGGGGGCCCTTCGCCGAGCAGTACTTC.

The V gene is TRBV29-1, the J gene TRBJ2-4; 9 bases map to TRBD2. The CDR3 extends over 14 amino acids. Germline loops: CDR1 SQVTM, CDR2 ANQGSEA. Germline trimming cut 6 bases from V and 4 bases from J; bases unmatched to any gene: 7. The CDR3 sequence is CSVGDLAGKNIQYF. The CDR3 DNA is TGCAGCGTCGGAGACCTAGCGGGGAAAAACATTCAGTACTTC.

The V and J genes are TRBV6-1 and TRBJ1-4, with D possibly being TRBD1 (5 bases). The germline V gene encodes CDR1 MNHNS and CDR2 SASEGT. V was trimmed by 2 bases and J by 6 bases, leaving 13 bases between them. CDR3 length: 15 residues. CDR3 sequence reads: CASSEFRVVYEKLFF. The CDR3 nucleotides read TGTGCCAGCAGTGAATTCAGGGTTGTTTATGAAAAACTGTTTTTT.

CDR3 nucleotide sequence: TGTGCCAGTAGTTCCCCTGGGGGCGGCCGGGAGCAGTACTTC. Translating it yields CASSSPGGGREQYF. This chain links TRBV19 with TRBJ2-7; tentatively, D is TRBD1 (6 bases). The germline V gene encodes CDR1 LNHDA and CDR2 SQIVND (reference sequence). V shed 5 bases and J shed 7 bases, with 18 bases lying between them. CDR3 length: 14 amino acids.

This chain links TRBV27 with TRBJ1-1, with TRBD1 matching 8 bases. V lost 4 bases and J lost 5; bases outside the gene matches: 6. From germline, CDR1 is MNHEY and CDR2 SMNVEV (reference sequence). The CDR3 is 14 amino acids. The CDR3: CASSSLRGRTEAFF. For the CDR3, the DNA is TGTGCCAGCAGTTCCCTCAGGGGGCGGACTGAAGCTTTCTTT.

V usage is TRBV6-1 and J usage is TRBJ2-3; 8 nucleotides align to TRBD1. V gave up 7 bases and J gave up 6 bases; unmatched junction bases: 6. This CDR3 comprises 13 residues. The germline V gene encodes CDR1 MNHNS and CDR2 SASEGT. CDR3 in amino acids: CASTLTGADTQYF. The CDR3 DNA is TGTGCCAGCACTCTGACAGGGGCGGATACGCAGTATTTT.

The genes are TRBV2 and TRBJ1-5; 10 bases fit TRBD1. After removal of 5 bases from V and 8 bases from J, the junction contained 9 bases not matched to a gene. Per the germline V gene, CDR1 is SNHLY and CDR2 is FYNNEI. The CDR3 covers 15 residues. Here the CDR3 reads CASSKDRGRIEPQHF. As DNA, the CDR3 is TGTGCCAGCAGTAAGGACAGGGGGAGGATTGAGCCCCAGCATTTT.

The rearrangement joins TRBV27 to TRBJ2-1; a possible D gene is TRBD1 (6 bases). Germline values: CDR1 MNHEY, CDR2 SMNVEV (reference sequence). The CDR3 contains 16 residues. Between the trimmed V and J ends, which lost 5 bases and 1 base, there was a span of 15 bases. The CDR3, as DNA: TGTGCCAGCAGTGGGCTCCACGGGACATCCTACAATGAGCAGTTCTTC. This encodes CASSGLHGTSYNEQFF.